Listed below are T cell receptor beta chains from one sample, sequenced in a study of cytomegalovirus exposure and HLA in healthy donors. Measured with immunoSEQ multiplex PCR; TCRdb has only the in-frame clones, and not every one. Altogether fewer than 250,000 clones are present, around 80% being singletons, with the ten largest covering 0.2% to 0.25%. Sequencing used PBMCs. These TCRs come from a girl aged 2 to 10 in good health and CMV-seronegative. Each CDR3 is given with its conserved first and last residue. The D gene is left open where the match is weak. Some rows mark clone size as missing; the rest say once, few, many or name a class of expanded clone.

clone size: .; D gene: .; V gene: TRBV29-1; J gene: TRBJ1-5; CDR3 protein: CSVEISGNQPQHF; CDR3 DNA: TGCAGCGTGGAGATATCGGGCAATCAGCCCCAGCATTTT
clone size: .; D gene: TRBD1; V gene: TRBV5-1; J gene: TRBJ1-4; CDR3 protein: CASSSGGSANEKLFF; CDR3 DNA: TGCGCCAGCAGCTCAGGGGGATCGGCTAATGAAAAACTGTTTTTT
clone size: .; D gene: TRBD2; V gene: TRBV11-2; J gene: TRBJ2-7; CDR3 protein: CASTQPPGLASYYEQYF; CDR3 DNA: TGTGCCAGCACCCAACCACCGGGACTAGCGTCTTACTACGAGCAGTACTTC
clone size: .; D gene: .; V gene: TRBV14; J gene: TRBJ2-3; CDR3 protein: CATSWRETDTQYF; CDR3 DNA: TGTGCCACCTCCTGGAGGGAGACAGATACGCAGTATTTT
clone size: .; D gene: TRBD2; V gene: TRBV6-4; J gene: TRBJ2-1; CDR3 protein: CASSDGGGGYNEQFF; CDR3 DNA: TGTGCCAGCAGTGACGGGGGGGGAGGCTACAATGAGCAGTTCTTC
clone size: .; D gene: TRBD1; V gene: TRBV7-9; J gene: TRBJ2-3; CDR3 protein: CASSRDRAQGGTQYF; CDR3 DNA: TGTGCCAGCAGCCGCGACAGGGCTCAAGGAGGTACGCAGTATTTT
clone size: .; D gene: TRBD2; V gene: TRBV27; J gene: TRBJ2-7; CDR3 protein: CASSLVVVAGVVHEQYF; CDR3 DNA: TGTGCCAGCAGTTTAGTCGTAGTAGCGGGAGTAGTCCACGAGCAGTACTTC
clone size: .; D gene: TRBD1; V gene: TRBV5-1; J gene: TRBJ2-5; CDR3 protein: CASSLGQGPSETQYF; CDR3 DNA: TGCGCCAGCAGCTTAGGACAGGGCCCGTCGGAGACCCAGTACTTC
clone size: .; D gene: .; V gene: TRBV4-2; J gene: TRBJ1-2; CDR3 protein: CASSQDPGTHYGYTF; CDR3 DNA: TGTGCCAGCAGCCAAGATCCCGGGACTCACTATGGCTACACCTTC
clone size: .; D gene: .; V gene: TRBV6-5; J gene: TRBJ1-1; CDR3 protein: CASSETGRNTEAFF; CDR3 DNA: TGTGCCAGCAGTGAGACAGGCCGGAACACTGAAGCTTTCTTT
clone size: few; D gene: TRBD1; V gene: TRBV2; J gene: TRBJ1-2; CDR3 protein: CASSPRIQGANYGYTF; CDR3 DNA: TGTGCCAGCAGTCCTCGGATTCAGGGGGCCAACTATGGCTACACCTTC
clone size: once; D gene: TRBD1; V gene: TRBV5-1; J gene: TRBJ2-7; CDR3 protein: CASSRDSNSYEQYF; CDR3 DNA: TGCGCCAGCAGCCGGGACAGTAACTCCTACGAGCAGTACTTC
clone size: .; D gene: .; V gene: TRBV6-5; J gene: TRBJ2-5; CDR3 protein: CASQTGVQETQYF; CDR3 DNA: TGTGCCAGCCAAACGGGGGTGCAAGAGACCCAGTACTTC
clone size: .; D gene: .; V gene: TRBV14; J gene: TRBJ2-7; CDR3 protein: CASSPQRDEQYF; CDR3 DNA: TGTGCCAGCAGCCCCCAACGGGACGAGCAGTACTTC
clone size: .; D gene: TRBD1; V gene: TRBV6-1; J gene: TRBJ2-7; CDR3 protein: CVSESGGHYEQYF; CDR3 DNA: TGTGTCAGCGAGTCAGGGGGTCATTACGAGCAGTACTTC
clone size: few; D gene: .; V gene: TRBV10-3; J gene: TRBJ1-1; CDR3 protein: CAIKGQNTEAFF; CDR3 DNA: TGTGCCATCAAGGGACAGAACACTGAAGCTTTCTTT
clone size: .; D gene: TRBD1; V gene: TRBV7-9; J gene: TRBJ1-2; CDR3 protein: CASSLGQGGGGYTF; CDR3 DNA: TGTGCCAGCAGCTTGGGACAGGGAGGTGGGGGCTACACCTTC
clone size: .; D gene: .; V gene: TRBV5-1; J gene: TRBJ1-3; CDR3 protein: CASSLGHSGNTIYF; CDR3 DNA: TGCGCCAGCAGCTTGGGACACTCTGGAAACACCATATATTTT
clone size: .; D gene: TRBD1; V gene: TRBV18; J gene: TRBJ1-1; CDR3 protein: CASSPRLRDRVGNTEAFF; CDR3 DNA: TGTGCCAGCTCACCACGTCTTCGGGACAGGGTGGGGAACACTGAAGCTTTCTTT
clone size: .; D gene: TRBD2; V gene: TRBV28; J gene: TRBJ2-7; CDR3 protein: CASSILAGRYEQYF; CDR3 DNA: TGTGCCAGCAGTATTCTAGCGGGACGCTACGAGCAGTACTTC
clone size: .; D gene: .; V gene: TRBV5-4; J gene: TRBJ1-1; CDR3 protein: CASSPWGGGGTEAFF; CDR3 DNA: TGTGCCAGCAGCCCTTGGGGGGGCGGGGGCACTGAAGCTTTCTTT
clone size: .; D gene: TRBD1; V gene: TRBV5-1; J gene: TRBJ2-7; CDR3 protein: CASSLAGTGIFNAVEQYF; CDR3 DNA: TGCGCCAGCAGCTTGGCCGGGACAGGGATTTTTAATGCCGTCGAGCAGTACTTC
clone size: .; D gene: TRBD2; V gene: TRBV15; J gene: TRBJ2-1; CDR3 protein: CATSRISGSSYNEQFF; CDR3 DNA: TGTGCCACCAGCAGAATTAGCGGGAGCTCCTACAATGAGCAGTTCTTC
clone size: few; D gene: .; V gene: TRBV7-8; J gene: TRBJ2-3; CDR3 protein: CASSSNPTQYF; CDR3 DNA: TGTGCCAGCAGCTCAAATCCTACGCAGTATTTT
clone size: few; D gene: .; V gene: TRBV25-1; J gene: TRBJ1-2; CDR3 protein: CASSDRVGYTF; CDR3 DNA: TGTGCCAGCAGTGACAGGGTTGGCTACACCTTC
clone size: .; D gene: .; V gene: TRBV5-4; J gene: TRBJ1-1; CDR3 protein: CASSLHSNTEAFF; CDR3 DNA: TGTGCCAGCAGCTTGCACAGTAACACTGAAGCTTTCTTT
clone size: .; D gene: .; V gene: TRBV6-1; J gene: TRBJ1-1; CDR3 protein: CASSEMANTEAFF; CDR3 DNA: TGTGCCAGCAGTGAAATGGCGAACACTGAAGCTTTCTTT
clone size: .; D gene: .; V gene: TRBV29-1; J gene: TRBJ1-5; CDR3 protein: CSVVQGGDQPQHF; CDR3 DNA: TGCAGCGTTGTTCAAGGGGGGGATCAGCCCCAGCATTTT
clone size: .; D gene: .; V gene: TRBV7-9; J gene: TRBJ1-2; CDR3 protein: CASTDIRRNYGYTF; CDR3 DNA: TGTGCCAGCACCGACATTAGGAGGAACTATGGCTACACCTTC
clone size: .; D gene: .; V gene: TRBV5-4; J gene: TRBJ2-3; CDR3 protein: CASSLDGRPDTQYF; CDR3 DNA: TGTGCCAGCAGCTTAGACGGGAGACCAGATACGCAGTATTTT
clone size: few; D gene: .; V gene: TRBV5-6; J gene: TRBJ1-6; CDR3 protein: CASSPIQDSNSPLHF; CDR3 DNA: TGTGCCAGCAGCCCAATACAGGATAGTAATTCACCCCTCCACTTT
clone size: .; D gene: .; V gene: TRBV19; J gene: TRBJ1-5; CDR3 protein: CATGTTSNQPQHF; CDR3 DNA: TGTGCCACCGGGACAACAAGCAATCAGCCCCAGCATTTT
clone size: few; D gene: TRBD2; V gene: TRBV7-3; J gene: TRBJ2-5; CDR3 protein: CASSLMGSGVQETQYF; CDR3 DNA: TGTGCCAGCAGCTTAATGGGTAGCGGGGTACAAGAGACCCAGTACTTC
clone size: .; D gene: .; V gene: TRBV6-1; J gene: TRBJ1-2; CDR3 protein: CASSEGKDYGYTF; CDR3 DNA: TGTGCCAGCAGTGAGGGCAAGGACTATGGCTACACCTTC
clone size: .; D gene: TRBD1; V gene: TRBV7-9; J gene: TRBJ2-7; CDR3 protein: CASSSGDSSYEQYF; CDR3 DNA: TGTGCCAGCAGCTCAGGGGACAGCTCCTACGAGCAGTACTTC
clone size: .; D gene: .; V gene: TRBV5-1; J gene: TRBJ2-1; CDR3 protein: CASSLPSSYNEQFF; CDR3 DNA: TGCGCCAGCAGCTTGCCCAGCTCCTACAATGAGCAGTTCTTC
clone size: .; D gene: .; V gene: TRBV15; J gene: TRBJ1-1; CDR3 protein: CATSRDLGRGDTEAFF; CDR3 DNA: TGTGCCACCAGCAGAGATCTTGGGAGGGGGGACACTGAAGCTTTCTTT
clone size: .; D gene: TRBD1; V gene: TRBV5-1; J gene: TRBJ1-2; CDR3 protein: CASSTDRGVYGYTF; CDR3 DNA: TGCGCCAGCAGCACTGACAGGGGGGTCTATGGCTACACCTTC
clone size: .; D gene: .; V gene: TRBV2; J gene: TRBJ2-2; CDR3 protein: CASKSGGELFF; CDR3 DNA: TGTGCCAGCAAGTCGGGCGGGGAGCTGTTTTTT
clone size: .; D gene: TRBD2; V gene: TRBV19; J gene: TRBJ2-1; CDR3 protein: CASSSGRVNEQFF; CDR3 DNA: TGTGCCAGTAGTAGCGGGAGGGTCAATGAGCAGTTCTTC
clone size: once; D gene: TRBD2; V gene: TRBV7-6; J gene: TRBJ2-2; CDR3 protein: CASSLERRGGSGTGELFF; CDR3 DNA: TGTGCCAGCAGCTTAGAGCGGCGGGGGGGTTCGGGAACCGGGGAGCTGTTTTTT
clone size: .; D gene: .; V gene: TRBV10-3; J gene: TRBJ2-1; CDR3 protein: CATASDLAKDYNEQFF; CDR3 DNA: TGTGCCACCGCTTCGGACTTAGCAAAGGATTACAATGAGCAGTTCTTC
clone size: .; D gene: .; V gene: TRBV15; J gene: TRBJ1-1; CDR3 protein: CATSPLTGSTEAFF; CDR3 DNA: TGTGCCACCAGCCCACTCACAGGAAGCACTGAAGCTTTCTTT
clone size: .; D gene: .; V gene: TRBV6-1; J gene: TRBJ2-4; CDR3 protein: CASSGQVGGLKNIQYF; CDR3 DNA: TGTGCCAGCAGTGGCCAAGTAGGGGGATTGAAGAACATTCAGTACTTC
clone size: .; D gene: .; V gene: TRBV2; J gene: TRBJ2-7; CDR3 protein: CASKTATGWNYEQYF; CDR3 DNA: TGTGCCAGCAAGACCGCAACAGGGTGGAACTACGAGCAGTACTTC
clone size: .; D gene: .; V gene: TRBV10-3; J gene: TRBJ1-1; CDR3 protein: CAISESSREDTEAFF; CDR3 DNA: TGTGCCATCAGTGAGTCATCCCGGGAGGACACTGAAGCTTTCTTT
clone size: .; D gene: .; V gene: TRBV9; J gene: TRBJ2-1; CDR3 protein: CASDRGGGFRNEQFF; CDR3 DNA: TGTGCCAGTGACCGAGGCGGGGGCTTCCGCAATGAGCAGTTCTTC
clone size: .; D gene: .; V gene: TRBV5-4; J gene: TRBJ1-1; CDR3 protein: CASRQTGMNTEAFF; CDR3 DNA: TGTGCCAGCAGACAGACAGGTATGAACACTGAAGCTTTCTTT
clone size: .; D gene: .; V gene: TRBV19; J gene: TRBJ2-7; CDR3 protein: CASSTSVLGGYEQYF; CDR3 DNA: TGTGCCAGTAGTACTTCGGTCCTAGGCGGCTACGAGCAGTACTTC
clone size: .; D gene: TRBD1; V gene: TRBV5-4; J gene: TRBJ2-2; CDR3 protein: CASSLGRSGQTNTGELFF; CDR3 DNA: TGTGCCAGCAGCTTGGGGAGGTCGGGACAGACGAACACCGGGGAGCTGTTTTTT
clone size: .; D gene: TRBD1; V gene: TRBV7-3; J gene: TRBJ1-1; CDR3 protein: CASSSDRDTEAFF; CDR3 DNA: TGTGCCAGCAGCTCCGACAGGGATACTGAAGCTTTCTTT
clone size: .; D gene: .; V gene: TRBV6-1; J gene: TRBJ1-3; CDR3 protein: CASSGGQGNTIYF; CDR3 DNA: TGTGCCAGCAGTGGCGGACAGGGAAACACCATATATTTT
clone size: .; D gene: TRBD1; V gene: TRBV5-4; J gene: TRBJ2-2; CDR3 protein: CASSLPGTGNTPGELFF; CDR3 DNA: TGTGCCAGCAGCTTGCCCGGGACAGGGAATACTCCCGGGGAGCTGTTTTTT
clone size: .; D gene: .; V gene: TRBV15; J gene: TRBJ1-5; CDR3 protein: CATRSDGGQPQHF; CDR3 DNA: TGTGCCACCAGGAGCGACGGGGGTCAGCCCCAGCATTTT
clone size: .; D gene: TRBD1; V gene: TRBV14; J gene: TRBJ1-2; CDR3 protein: CASSQYSQGDYGYTF; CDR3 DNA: TGTGCCAGCAGCCAGTACAGTCAGGGGGACTATGGCTACACCTTC